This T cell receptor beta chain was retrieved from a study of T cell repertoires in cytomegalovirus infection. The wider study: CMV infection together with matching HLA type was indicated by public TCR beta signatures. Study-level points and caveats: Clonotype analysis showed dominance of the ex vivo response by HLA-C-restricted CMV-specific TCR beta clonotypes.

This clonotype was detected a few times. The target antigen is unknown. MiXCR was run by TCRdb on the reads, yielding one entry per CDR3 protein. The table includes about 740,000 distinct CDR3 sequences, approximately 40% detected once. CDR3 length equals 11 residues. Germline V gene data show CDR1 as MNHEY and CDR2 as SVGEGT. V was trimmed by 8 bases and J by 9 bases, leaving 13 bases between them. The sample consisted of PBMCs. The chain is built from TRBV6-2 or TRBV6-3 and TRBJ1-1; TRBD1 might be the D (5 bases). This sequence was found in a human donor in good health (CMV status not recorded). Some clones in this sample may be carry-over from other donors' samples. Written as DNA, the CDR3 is TGTGCCAGCGGGCGGCGGGGCCAAGCTTTCTTT. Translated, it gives CASGRRGQAFF.